This TCR beta chain emerged from a study of patients and donors after allogeneic stem cell transplantation. CDR1 is KGHSH, CDR2 LQKENI, per germline. Trimming cost V 4 bases and J 0 bases, with 13 bases left between them. The CDR3 is made up of 16 amino acids. MiXCR was run by TCRdb on the RT-PCR reads, yielding one entry per CDR3 protein. The sample lists more than 850,000 distinct CDR3 sequences, 15% to 20% occurring once. The receptor was derived from a human donor who was either an allogeneic HSCT recipient or a stem cell or donor lymphocyte infusion donor (not recorded which). It is not recorded whose cells these are; they may come from a transplant donor. V gene TRBV18 combines with J gene TRBJ1-3; unclear D gene. The sequencing sample was made of blood, either unsorted or a sorted T cell fraction (not recorded which). CDR3 DNA: TGTGCCAGCTCACAACAAGGACGGGCCTCTGGAAACACCATATATTTT. Translating gives CASSQQGRASGNTIYF.